This T cell receptor (beta chain) was sequenced during a study of shared clonotypes between healthy human individuals. Replicate PCRs from sorted subsets contained roughly 190 ng DNA, which is 29,000 or so T cell genomes. TCRdb's table, derived via immunoSEQ multiplex PCR, lists solely in-frame clones and lacks some. The repertoire consists of under 1,100,000 clones, with roughly 70% occurring once and the leading ten covering over 1.3%. CD4+ cell separation produced CD45RA+ naive and CD45RA-negative memory subsets. The CDR3 consists of 16 residues. V shed 2 bases and J 7 bases; nucleotides not matched to a gene: 11. The germline V gene encodes CDR1 MRHNA and CDR2 SNTAGT.

The receptor comes from a man younger than 35 in good health. V gene TRBV6-4 combines with J gene TRBJ2-1, with 7 bases aligning to TRBD2. Sequenced input: memory CD4+ T cells sorted from blood. Subset of the sample: CD45RA-negative fraction. CDR3 sequence reads: CASSDQCGSCMNEQFF. CDR3 in DNA: TGTGCCAGCAGTGACCAGTGCGGGAGTTGTATGAATGAGCAGTTCTTC.